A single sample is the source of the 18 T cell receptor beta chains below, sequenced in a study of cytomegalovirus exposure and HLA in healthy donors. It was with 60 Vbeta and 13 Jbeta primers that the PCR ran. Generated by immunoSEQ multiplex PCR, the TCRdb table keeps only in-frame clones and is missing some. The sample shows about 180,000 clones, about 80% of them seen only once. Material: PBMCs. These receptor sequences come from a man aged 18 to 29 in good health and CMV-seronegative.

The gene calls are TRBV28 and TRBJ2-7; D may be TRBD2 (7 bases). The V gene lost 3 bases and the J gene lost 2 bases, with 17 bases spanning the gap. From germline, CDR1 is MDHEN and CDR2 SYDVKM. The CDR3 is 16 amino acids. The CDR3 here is CASSLGGGISPYEQYF. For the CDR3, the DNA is TGTGCCAGCAGTTTGGGAGGGGGGATAAGTCCCTACGAGCAGTACTTC.

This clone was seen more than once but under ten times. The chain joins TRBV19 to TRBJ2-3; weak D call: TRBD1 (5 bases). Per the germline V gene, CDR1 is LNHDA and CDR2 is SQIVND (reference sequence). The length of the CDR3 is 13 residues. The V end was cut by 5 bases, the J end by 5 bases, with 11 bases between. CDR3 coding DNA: TGTGCCAGTAGTCGGCAGGGTAGAGATACGCAGTATTTT. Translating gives CASSRQGRDTQYF.

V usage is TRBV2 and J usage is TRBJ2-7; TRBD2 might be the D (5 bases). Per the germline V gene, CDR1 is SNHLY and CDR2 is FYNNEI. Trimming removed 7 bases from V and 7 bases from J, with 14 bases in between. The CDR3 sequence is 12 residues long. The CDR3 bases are TGTGCCAGCAAGGCGGACTCGGGGGAGCAGTACTTC. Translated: CASKADSGEQYF.

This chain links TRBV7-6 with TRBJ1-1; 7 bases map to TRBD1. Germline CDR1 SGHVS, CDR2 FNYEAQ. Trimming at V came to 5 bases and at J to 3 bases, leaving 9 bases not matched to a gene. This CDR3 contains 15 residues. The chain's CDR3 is CASSSRDSAHTEAFF. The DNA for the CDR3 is TGTGCCAGCAGCAGCCGGGACAGCGCCCACACTGAAGCTTTCTTT.

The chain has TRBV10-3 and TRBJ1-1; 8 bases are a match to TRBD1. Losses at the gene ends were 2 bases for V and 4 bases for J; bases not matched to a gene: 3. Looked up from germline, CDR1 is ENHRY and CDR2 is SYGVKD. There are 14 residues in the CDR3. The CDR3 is CAISEGQGFTEAFF. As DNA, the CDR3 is TGTGCCATCAGTGAGGGACAGGGTTTCACTGAAGCTTTCTTT.

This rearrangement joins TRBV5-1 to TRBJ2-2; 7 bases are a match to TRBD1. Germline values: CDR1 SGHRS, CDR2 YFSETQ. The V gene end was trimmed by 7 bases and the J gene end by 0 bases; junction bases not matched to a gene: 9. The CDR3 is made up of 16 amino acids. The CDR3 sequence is CASSFDGQANTGELFF. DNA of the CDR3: TGCGCCAGCTCCTTTGATGGACAGGCGAACACCGGGGAGCTGTTTTTT.

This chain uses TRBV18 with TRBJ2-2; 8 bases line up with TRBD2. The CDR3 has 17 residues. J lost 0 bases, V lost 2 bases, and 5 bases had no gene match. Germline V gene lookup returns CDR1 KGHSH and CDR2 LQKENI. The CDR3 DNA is TGTGCCAGCTCACCAATAGCGGGGTCCCCGAACACCGGGGAGCTGTTTTTT. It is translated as CASSPIAGSPNTGELFF.

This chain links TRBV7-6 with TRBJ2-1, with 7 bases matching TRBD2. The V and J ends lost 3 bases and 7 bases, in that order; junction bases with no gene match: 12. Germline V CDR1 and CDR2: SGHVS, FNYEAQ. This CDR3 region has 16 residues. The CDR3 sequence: CASSLVKGGPNNEQFF. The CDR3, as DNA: TGTGCCAGCAGCTTGGTTAAGGGAGGGCCGAATAATGAGCAGTTCTTC. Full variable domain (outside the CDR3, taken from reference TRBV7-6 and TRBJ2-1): GAGVSQSPRYKVTKRGQDVALRCDPISGHVSLYWYRQALGQGPEFLTYFNYEAQQDKSGLPNDRFSAERPEGSISTLTIQRTEQRDSAMYRCASSLVKGGPNNEQFFGPGTRLTVL.

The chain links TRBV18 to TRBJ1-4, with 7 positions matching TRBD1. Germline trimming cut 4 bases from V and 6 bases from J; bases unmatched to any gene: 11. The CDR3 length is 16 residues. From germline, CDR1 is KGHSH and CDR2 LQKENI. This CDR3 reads CASSLLGGDPDEKLFF. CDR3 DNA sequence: TGTGCCAGCTCACTACTAGGGGGCGACCCGGATGAAAAACTGTTTTTT.

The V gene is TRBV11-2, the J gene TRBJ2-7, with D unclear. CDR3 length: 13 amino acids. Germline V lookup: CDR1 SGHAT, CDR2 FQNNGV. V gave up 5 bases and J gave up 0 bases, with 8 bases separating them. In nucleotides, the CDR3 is TGTGCCAGCAGCATCGAGATCTCCTACGAGCAGTACTTC. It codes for CASSIEISYEQYF.

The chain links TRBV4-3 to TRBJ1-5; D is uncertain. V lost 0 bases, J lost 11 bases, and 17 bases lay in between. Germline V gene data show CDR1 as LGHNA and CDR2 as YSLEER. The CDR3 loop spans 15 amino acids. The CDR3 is CASSQDLAGGFTQHF. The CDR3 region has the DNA TGCGCCAGCAGCCAAGATTTGGCAGGTGGCTTCACCCAGCATTTT.

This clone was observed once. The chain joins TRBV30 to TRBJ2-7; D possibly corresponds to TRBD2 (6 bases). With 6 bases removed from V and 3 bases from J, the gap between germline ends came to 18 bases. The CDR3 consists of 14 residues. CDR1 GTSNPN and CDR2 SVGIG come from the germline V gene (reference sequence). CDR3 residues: CACNRGLISYEQYF. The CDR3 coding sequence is TGTGCCTGCAATAGGGGACTGATCAGCTACGAGCAGTACTTC.

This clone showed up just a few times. CDR3 amino acids: CASSLGLAGNYEQYF. The CDR3 coding sequence is TGTGCCAGCAGCTTGGGCCTAGCGGGGAACTACGAGCAGTACTTC. J is TRBJ2-7 and V is TRBV5-4, with TRBD2 matching 9 bases. Losses at the gene ends were 0 bases for V and 3 bases for J; bases not matched to a gene: 4. The CDR3 is made up of 15 amino acids. Germline CDR1 reads SGHNT; CDR2 reads YYREEE (reference sequence).

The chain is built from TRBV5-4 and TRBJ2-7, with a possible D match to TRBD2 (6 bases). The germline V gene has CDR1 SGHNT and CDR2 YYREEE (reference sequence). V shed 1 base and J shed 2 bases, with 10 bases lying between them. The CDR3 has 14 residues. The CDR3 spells CASSLRGIPYEQYF. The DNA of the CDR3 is TGTGCCAGCAGCTTGCGGGGGATTCCCTACGAGCAGTACTTC.

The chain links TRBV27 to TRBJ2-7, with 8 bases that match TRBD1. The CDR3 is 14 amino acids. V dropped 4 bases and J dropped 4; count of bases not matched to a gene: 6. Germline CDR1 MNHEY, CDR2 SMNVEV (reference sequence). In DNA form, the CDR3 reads TGTGCCAGCAGTTCCGGACAGGGAGCGTACGAGCAGTACTTC. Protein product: CASSSGQGAYEQYF.

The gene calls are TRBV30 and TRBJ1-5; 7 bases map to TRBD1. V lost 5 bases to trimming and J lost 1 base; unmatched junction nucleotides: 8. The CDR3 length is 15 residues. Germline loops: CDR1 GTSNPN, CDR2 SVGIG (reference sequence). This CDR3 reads CAWQLRGRSNQPQHF. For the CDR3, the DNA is TGTGCCTGGCAGTTAAGGGGGCGCAGCAATCAGCCCCAGCATTTT.

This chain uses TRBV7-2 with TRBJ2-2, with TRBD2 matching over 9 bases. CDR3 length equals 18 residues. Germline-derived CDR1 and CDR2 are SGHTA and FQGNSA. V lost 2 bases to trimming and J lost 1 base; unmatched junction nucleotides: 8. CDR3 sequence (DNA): TGTGCCAGCAGCTTAAGTCTCCTAGCGGGACGGAACACCGGGGAGCTGTTTTTT. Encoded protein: CASSLSLLAGRNTGELFF.

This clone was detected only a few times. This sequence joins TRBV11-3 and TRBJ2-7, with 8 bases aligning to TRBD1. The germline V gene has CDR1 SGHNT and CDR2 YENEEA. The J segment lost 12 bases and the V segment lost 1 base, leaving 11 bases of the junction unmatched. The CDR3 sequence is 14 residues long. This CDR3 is CASSLARTTGALYF. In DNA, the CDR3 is TGTGCCAGCAGCTTAGCCCGAACGACAGGGGCTCTGTACTTC.